Each of the 12 T cell receptor beta chains below was sequenced from the same sample in a study of shared clonotypes between healthy human individuals. CD45RO-negative CD8 cells positively selected for CCR7 made up the naive population, which excluded terminally differentiated effector memory CD45RA+ cells. The table came from immunoSEQ multiplex PCR; TCRdb's copy has only in-frame clones and leaves some out. Found here are some 2,100,000 clones, around 93% of them singletons; the top ten hold 1.5% to 2%. Sequences were obtained from naive CD8+ T cells from PBMCs. All receptors come from a man younger than 30 in good health. Some clones in this sample may be carry-over from other donors' samples.

CDR3 nucleotide sequence: TGTGCCAGCGGGGACAGGGTCAATGAGCAGTTCTTC. Translating it yields CASGDRVNEQFF. The V call is TRBV27, the J call TRBJ2-1; 9 bases line up with TRBD1. The length of the CDR3 is 12 residues. The germline V gene has CDR1 MNHEY and CDR2 SMNVEV (reference sequence). Trimming cost V 8 bases and J 6 bases; bases outside gene matches: 2.

With respect to this clone: The identical CDR3 is also encoded by other nucleotide sequences in the sample. The V and J genes are TRBV9 and TRBJ1-5; D gene unclear. The germline V gene has CDR1 SGDLS and CDR2 YYNGEE. The CDR3 runs 13 residues. V was trimmed by 4 bases and J by 2 bases, leaving 7 bases between them. The CDR3 sequence: CASSPQGNQPQHF. As DNA, the CDR3 is TGTGCCAGCAGCCCCCAGGGCAATCAGCCCCAGCATTTT.

The chain combines TRBV7-9 with TRBJ1-2; D is ambiguous. The CDR3 covers 12 residues. V lost 2 bases, J lost 10 bases, and 11 bases lay in between. Per germline, CDR1 SEHNR and CDR2 FQNEAQ (reference sequence). The chain's CDR3 is CASSLSPGDYTF. The CDR3 DNA sequence: TGTGCCAGCAGCTTATCTCCTGGTGACTACACCTTC.

The V and J genes are TRBV10-3 and TRBJ2-7; 8 positions agree with TRBD1. The V gene's germline CDR1 is ENHRY and CDR2 SYGVKD. V was pared by 2 bases and J by 3 bases, with 6 bases of the junction left unmatched. There are 15 residues in the CDR3. Here the CDR3 reads CAISEEQTGVYEQYF. The CDR3 DNA follows: TGTGCCATCAGTGAGGAACAGACAGGGGTCTACGAGCAGTACTTC.

This rearrangement joins TRBV6-1 to TRBJ1-1, with D perhaps TRBD1 (6 bases). The CDR3 extends over 16 amino acids. CDR1 is MNHNS, CDR2 SASEGT, per germline. Trimming pared 0 bases from V and 1 base from J, leaving 12 bases between. The CDR3: CASSEAHRVWNTEAFF. The CDR3 coding sequence is TGTGCCAGCAGTGAAGCTCACAGGGTGTGGAACACTGAAGCTTTCTTT.

The chain has TRBV7-8 and TRBJ2-7; 10 bases line up with TRBD2. Germline CDR1 SGHVS, CDR2 FQNEAQ. The junction had 14 bases not matched to a gene; V was cut back by 4 bases and J by 5 bases. This CDR3 has 17 amino acids. The CDR3 loop is CASSSGLGSGRADEQYF. The CDR3 DNA is TGTGCCAGCAGCTCGGGCCTGGGGAGCGGGAGGGCCGACGAGCAGTACTTC.

V gene TRBV27 combines with J gene TRBJ2-7; no definite D call. V lost 5 bases and J 5 bases, leaving 13 bases between the germline ends. The CDR3 covers 13 residues. Germline V gene sequence: CDR1 MNHEY, CDR2 SMNVEV (reference sequence). Here the CDR3 DNA reads TGTGCCAGCAGTCCCCTTCTTATCCACGAGCAGTACTTC. Translated: CASSPLLIHEQYF.

The chain recombines TRBV9 with TRBJ2-3; D possibly corresponds to TRBD2 (6 bases). The germline V and J ends were trimmed by 3 bases and 5 bases, with 16 bases remaining between them. Germline V gene sequence: CDR1 SGDLS, CDR2 YYNGEE. The CDR3 consists of 15 residues. CDR3 amino acids: CASSASGGVRDTQYF. CDR3 nucleotide sequence: TGTGCCAGCAGCGCATCCGGGGGAGTACGAGATACGCAGTATTTT.

V is TRBV4-1 and J is TRBJ2-1, with unresolved D. This CDR3 is built from 14 residues. The V gene lost 8 bases and the J gene lost 5 bases, with 16 bases spanning the gap. Germline CDR1 MGHRA, CDR2 YSYEKL. CDR3 nucleotides: TGCGCCAGCGCTTACGATTACTCTGACAATGAGCAGTTCTTC. It yields the protein CASAYDYSDNEQFF.

The chain recombines TRBV27 with TRBJ2-1; the D is unclear. Deletions cut 0 bases from V and 8 bases from J, with 14 bases between. This CDR3 spans 15 amino acids. Germline CDR1 is MNHEY and CDR2 is SMNVEV (reference sequence). The CDR3 loop reads CASSLSARYGDEQFF. CDR3 DNA sequence: TGTGCCAGCAGTTTATCAGCCAGATATGGGGATGAGCAGTTCTTC.

This clone was detected only once. V is TRBV27 and J is TRBJ2-7, with D hard to call. The CDR3 has 13 amino acids. V dropped 0 bases and J dropped 6 bases, with 9 bases sitting between them. Per the germline V gene, CDR1 is MNHEY and CDR2 is SMNVEV (reference sequence). DNA of the CDR3: TGTGCCAGCAGTTTATCGGCACGACGCGAGCAGTACTTC. This gives the protein CASSLSARREQYF.

The V and J genes are TRBV7-9 and TRBJ1-2; D not resolved. The CDR3 is 13 residues long. CDR1 is SEHNR, CDR2 FQNEAQ, per germline (reference sequence). V was shortened by 3 bases and J by 6 bases, with 11 bases between the two germline ends. This CDR3 reads CASSFGVGNGYTF. The CDR3 nucleotides read TGTGCCAGCAGCTTCGGGGTGGGCAATGGCTACACCTTC.